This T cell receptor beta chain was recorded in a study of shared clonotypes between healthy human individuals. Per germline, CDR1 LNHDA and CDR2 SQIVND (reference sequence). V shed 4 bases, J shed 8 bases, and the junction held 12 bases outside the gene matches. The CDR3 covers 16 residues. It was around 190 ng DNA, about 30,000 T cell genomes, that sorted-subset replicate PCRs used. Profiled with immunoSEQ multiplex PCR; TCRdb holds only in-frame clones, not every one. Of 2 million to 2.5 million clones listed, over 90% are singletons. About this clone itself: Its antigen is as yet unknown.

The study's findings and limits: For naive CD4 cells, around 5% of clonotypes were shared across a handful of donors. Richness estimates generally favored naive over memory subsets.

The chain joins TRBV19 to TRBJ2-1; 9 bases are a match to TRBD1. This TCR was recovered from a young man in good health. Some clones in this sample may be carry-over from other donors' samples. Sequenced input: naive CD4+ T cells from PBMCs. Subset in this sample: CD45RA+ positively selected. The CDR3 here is CASSRDRGGLDDEQFF. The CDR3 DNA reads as TGTGCCAGTAGTAGAGACAGGGGGGGCTTAGATGATGAGCAGTTCTTC.